The rows below give T cell receptor beta chains drawn from one sample of a study of T cell repertoires in cytomegalovirus infection. TCRdb reprocessed the reads with MiXCR, giving one entry per CDR3 protein. The sample lists about 500,000 distinct CDR3 sequences, about 33% occurring once. Their cognate antigens are unknown. Here the sequenced sample was cultured PBMCs, taken from culture after CMV antigen stimulation. These receptors were obtained from a human donor in good health (CMV status not recorded). Some clones in this sample may be carry-over from other donors' samples. Both conserved end residues are part of each CDR3. A D gene is named only where the DNA matches it firmly. Size tells how often a clone was seen (once, few, many) or the class of an expanded clone, and some rows leave it out.

d_gene	v_gene	j_gene	abundance	CDR3aa
TRBD1	TRBV7-2	TRBJ2-7	many	CASSSGTGGWYEQYF
TRBD1	TRBV6-8	TRBJ1-2	.	CASTQSTGGSGYTF
TRBD2	TRBV20-1	TRBJ2-5	many	CSASRLAGGQDRETQYF
.	TRBV7-9	TRBJ2-6	many	CASSLDTGANVLTF
.	TRBV7-2	TRBJ1-1	many	CASSSPDRMNTEAFF
.	TRBV7-6	TRBJ1-1	few	CASSNQEQGEAFF
.	TRBV4-1	TRBJ1-4	.	CASSQQGATNEKLFF
TRBD1	TRBV20-1	TRBJ1-5	.	CSARSTEQGIDQPQHF
.	TRBV7-3	TRBJ2-2	.	CATSLVKGGELFF
TRBD2	TRBV7-2	TRBJ2-3	many	CASSPQSFGTSGSDTQYF
TRBD1	TRBV19	TRBJ2-5	.	CASSRQSGTGGAGTQYF
.	TRBV6-5	TRBJ2-1	.	CASSSTKSLVSQRNEQFF
.	TRBV7-9	TRBJ2-2	few	CASSPEPQGPSNTGELFF
.	TRBV29-1	TRBJ1-3	few	CSVEDSTGQHSGNTIYF
.	TRBV23-1	TRBJ2-5	.	CASSQKGPVGETQYF
.	TRBV7-9	TRBJ2-1	many	CASSLVGVYNEQFF
TRBD1	TRBV12-3/TRBV12-4	TRBJ1-3	.	CASSLGDRGRSGNTIYF
TRBD1	TRBV7-9	TRBJ2-5	few	CASSLEGQGQETQYF
.	TRBV7-9	TRBJ1-4	.	CASSPGLNNEKLFF
TRBD2	TRBV20-1	TRBJ2-5	.	CSARSPSGFLETQYF
TRBD2	TRBV6-2/TRBV6-3	TRBJ2-1	.	CASSYSFTSGRPYNEQFF
.	TRBV19	TRBJ2-7	few	CASSMLGGDPDHSYEQYF
TRBD2	TRBV11-3	TRBJ2-1	.	CASSLDGRRVGAGGSYNEQFF
.	TRBV6-5	TRBJ2-2	.	CASSYAAWSGELFF
.	TRBV7-6	TRBJ1-1	.	CASQLARGGEAFF
.	TRBV7-9	TRBJ1-4	many	CASSLADSPGEKLFF
.	TRBV7-9	TRBJ1-5	few	CASSQNIPGSNQPQHF
.	TRBV29-1	TRBJ1-1	once	CSVAPLTANTEAFF
TRBD1	TRBV5-4	TRBJ2-7	.	CASSLDRQGRYEQYF
.	TRBV7-2	TRBJ1-4	many	CASSPTTSTATNEKLFF
TRBD1	TRBV29-1	TRBJ1-1	.	CSVEGLWTGLNTEAFF
TRBD2	TRBV12-3/TRBV12-4	TRBJ2-7	.	CASSLTGRGAYEQYF
TRBD2	TRBV9	TRBJ2-1	.	CASSARTSGSNEQFF
.	TRBV20-1	TRBJ1-4	.	CSAAEGPNEKLFF
TRBD2	TRBV19	TRBJ2-1	.	CASSAGLANEQFF
TRBD1	TRBV20-1	TRBJ2-7	.	CSASGTGHHEQYF
.	TRBV25-1	TRBJ1-4	few	CASSEYRSFNEKLFF
TRBD1	TRBV24-1	TRBJ2-3	.	CATSDFTDRAGPPDTQYF
.	TRBV7-7	TRBJ2-1	few	CASSPGWGATSNDEQFF
TRBD2	TRBV19	TRBJ2-1	few	CASKSSGSPNEQFF
.	TRBV7-4	TRBJ2-2	.	CASSLDGTLTGELFF
.	TRBV6-6	TRBJ1-4	few	CASSDPRVGASNEKLFF